These 14 T cell receptor beta chains came from one sample sequenced in a study of identical twins. TCRdb called the 5' RACE reads again in MiXCR, with one record for every CDR3 protein. The sample yields fewer than 250,000 distinct CDR3 sequences, approximately 7.8% seen once. These same data were also listed under a study on yellow fever vaccine responses in identical twins.

The material sequenced was CD8+ T cells sorted from blood. These receptors came from a woman aged 18-29 years in good health.

The rearrangement joins TRBV9 to TRBJ2-1; 10 positions match TRBD2. The CDR3 is 16 amino acids. Trimming took 1 base from V and 4 from J; bases not matched to a gene: 5. Germline V lookup: CDR1 SGDLS, CDR2 YYNGEE. In nucleotides, the CDR3 is TGTGCCAGCAGCGTATTCGGGACTAGCGTATACAATGAGCAGTTCTTC. Translation gives CASSVFGTSVYNEQFF.

This clonotype was seen only a few times. The V call is TRBV9, the J call TRBJ1-4; D gene unclear. Germline V CDR1 and CDR2: SGDLS, YYNGEE. Trimming left V 4 bases short and J 4 bases short, with 14 bases between. The CDR3 sequence is 15 residues long. The CDR3 sequence is CASSQGGGSNEKLFF. The CDR3, as DNA: TGTGCCAGCAGCCAAGGAGGCGGCAGTAATGAAAAACTGTTTTTT. Full variable domain (rest looked up from reference TRBV9 and TRBJ1-4): DSGVTQTPKHLITATGQRVTLRCSPRSGDLSVYWYQQSLDQGLQFLIQYYNGEERAKGNILERFSAQQFPDLHSELNLSSLELGDSALYFCASSQGGGSNEKLFFGSGTQLSVL.

The rearrangement links TRBV7-6 to TRBJ2-7; 11 bases fit TRBD1. Germline values: CDR1 SGHVS, CDR2 FNYEAQ. Unmatched junction bases numbered 10, after V lost 5 bases and J lost 4 bases. The CDR3 extends over 16 amino acids. Written as DNA, the CDR3 is TGTGCCAGCAGCCAGCGAGGGACAGGGGGGGAGTACGAGCAGTACTTC. Its protein product is CASSQRGTGGEYEQYF.

The rearrangement joins TRBV4-1 to TRBJ2-5; the match to TRBD2 covers 10 bases. CDR3 length: 20 amino acids. Germline V gene data show CDR1 as MGHRA and CDR2 as YSYEKL. The J segment lost 5 bases and the V segment lost 0 bases, leaving 18 bases of the junction unmatched. CDR3 sequence: CASSQESSASGRTVLETQYF. The CDR3 DNA reads TGCGCCAGCAGCCAAGAGTCGTCGGCTAGCGGGAGAACGGTCTTGGAGACCCAGTACTTC.

This clonotype was detected a few times. V is TRBV6-5 and J is TRBJ1-2, with D unresolved. Germline V CDR1 and CDR2: MNHEY, SVGAGI. Trimming took off 0 bases at V and 7 bases at J, with 9 bases between the two ends. This CDR3 is 13 amino acids long. The CDR3 region is CASSYSLEGGYTF. The CDR3 nucleotides read TGTGCCAGCAGTTACTCGTTGGAGGGTGGCTACACCTTC.

This clonotype occurred many times. The chain links TRBV28 to TRBJ2-3; the D gene is possibly TRBD2 (6 bases). The CDR3 runs 14 residues. The V gene lost 6 bases and the J gene lost 2 bases, with 12 bases spanning the gap. In germline, CDR1 is MDHEN, CDR2 SYDVKM. The CDR3 sequence is CASSRAGTTDTQYF. The CDR3 coding sequence is TGTGCCAGCAGCAGGGCGGGAACCACAGATACGCAGTATTTT.

V gene TRBV20-1 combines with J gene TRBJ2-5, with a tentative D call TRBD1 (6 bases). From germline, CDR1 is DFQATT and CDR2 SNEGSKA (reference sequence). The CDR3 is made up of 13 amino acids. V was cut by 6 bases and J by 5 bases, with 16 bases left in between. CDR3 coding DNA: TGCAGTGCAGATGGACAGCAGATGGAGACCCAGTACTTC. It specifies CSADGQQMETQYF.

The chain has TRBV5-1 and TRBJ2-7; 7 positions match TRBD2. The CDR3 consists of 15 residues. V was clipped by 0 bases and J by 0 bases; unmatched bases: 3. Germline-derived CDR1 and CDR2 are SGHRS and YFSETQ. The CDR3 is CASSLAGGTSYEQYF. In DNA, the CDR3 is TGCGCCAGCAGCTTGGCCGGGGGGACCTCCTACGAGCAGTACTTC.

The CDR3 DNA is TGTGCCAGCAGCTTAGAGGGGCGGGAGGCTCCGGAGGAGCAGTTCTTC. It specifies CASSLEGREAPEEQFF. This chain connects TRBV13 to TRBJ2-1, with 8 bases fitting TRBD2. This CDR3 spans 16 amino acids. V shed 1 base and J 10 bases; nucleotides not matched to a gene: 12. CDR1 PRHDT and CDR2 FYEKMQ come from the germline V gene (reference sequence).

This clonotype was picked up many times. CDR3 residues: CASSQDPWGGMNTEAFF. The CDR3 nucleotides are TGCGCCAGCAGCCAAGATCCATGGGGAGGGATGAACACTGAAGCTTTCTTT. This chain joins TRBV4-1 and TRBJ1-1; D unclear. CDR3 length equals 17 residues. Trimming pared 0 bases from V and 0 bases from J, leaving 14 bases between. The germline CDR1 and CDR2 sequences are MGHRA and YSYEKL.

This clonotype has ten or more counts. V gene TRBV5-1 combines with J gene TRBJ2-7, with 7 positions matching TRBD1. Unmatched junction bases numbered 9, after V lost 4 bases and J lost 5 bases. Germline values: CDR1 SGHRS, CDR2 YFSETQ. The CDR3 totals 14 residues. Written as DNA, the CDR3 is TGCGCCAGCAGCCTGGGACAGCCACGACACGAGCAGTACTTC. This gives the protein CASSLGQPRHEQYF.

This clonotype appeared many times. The rearrangement links TRBV4-1 to TRBJ2-5, with D maybe TRBD1 (5 bases). V was trimmed by 3 bases and J by 5 bases, leaving 7 bases between them. CDR3 length: 12 amino acids. CDR1 MGHRA and CDR2 YSYEKL come from the germline V gene. The CDR3 region is CASSQQGETQYF. The CDR3 DNA reads as TGCGCCAGCAGCCAGCAGGGCGAGACCCAGTACTTC.

This clonotype was seen only a few times. CDR3 in DNA: TGTGCCAGCAGTCCCGGGACAGGTCGAGCCAAAAACATTCAGTACTTC. It specifies CASSPGTGRAKNIQYF. This chain connects TRBV28 to TRBJ2-4, with TRBD1 matching 8 bases. J was trimmed by 0 bases and V by 5 bases; bases with no gene match: 6. The CDR3 loop spans 16 amino acids. Per germline, CDR1 MDHEN and CDR2 SYDVKM.

This clonotype was picked up a small number of times. The chain uses TRBV4-1 and TRBJ2-5; 9 positions agree with TRBD2. The V and J ends lost 4 bases and 0 bases, in that order; junction bases with no gene match: 6. The CDR3 length is 16 residues. Per the germline V gene, CDR1 is MGHRA and CDR2 is YSYEKL. CDR3: CASSRILAGNQETQYF. CDR3 bases: TGCGCCAGCAGCCGGATCCTAGCGGGGAACCAAGAGACCCAGTACTTC.